Below, one T cell receptor beta chain is given with its context. The clone's antigen remains unknown. No much larger clonotype is one base removed from it; base qualities were not supplied. The cohort consisted of 600 or so healthy bone marrow donors. At the time of sampling, all cohort members were nominally healthy, though unrecorded immune exposures were likely present. The donor tested CMV seropositive and was one of the 289 seropositive cohort members. A peripheral blood sample was collected from each donor, and TCR beta sequencing was performed on peripheral blood mononuclear cells. The Qiagen DNeasy Blood Extraction Kit was used to extract genomic DNA from the blood cell samples. The library was produced with the immunoSEQ multiplex PCR assay. For the multiplex PCR, a mixture combining 60 forward primers for TCR Vbeta segments and 13 reverse primers for TCR Jbeta segments was used. The CDR3 region of rearranged TCR beta genes was amplified from genomic DNA with a multiplex PCR assay. Amplified TCR beta libraries were sequenced as 87-base-pair reads on the Illumina HiSeq System. The paper's data handling went like this. A later analysis counted about 80 million unique TCR beta chains across the 500 to 850 repertoires, and 9.5 million to 11 million of these chains were shared by at least two donors. To remove PCR and sequencing errors, raw reads were error-corrected and collapsed into unique sequences using a nearest-neighbor algorithm that merged closely related sequences. V, D and J gene segments were assigned by aligning CDR3 sequences to IMGT reference sequences. For a sequence to be retained, at least a six-nucleotide match to both a V gene segment and a J gene segment was required. A rearrangement was called productive if the CDR3 had no stop codons and remained in frame with V and J, and every other rearrangement was called non-productive. CDR3 was defined by IMGT convention, running from the second conserved V-encoded cysteine to the conserved J-encoded phenylalanine. The earlier analysis of about 620 of the donors excluded sequences that lacked an unambiguous match to a single V gene segment. In an earlier analysis of a few hundred of the donors, a V segment was called functional when productive rearrangements were above 56.7%, and segregating when the standard deviation between donors exceeded 5%. A statistical classification framework was built to diagnose cytomegalovirus status from the catalog of TCR beta chain sequences. In a later analysis, TCR nucleotide sequences were compared against IMGT/GENE-DB human TR gene sequences so that V and J genes could be assigned. Using the TCRdist pipeline, a later analysis assigned CDR3 sequences along with most-parsimonious VDJ recombination scenarios. A later analysis defined each TCR beta chain by its CDR3 amino acid sequence plus V-gene family, and excluded reads lacking a unique V-gene family. As a way to deal with suspected cross-contamination and a sequencing artifact, a later analysis dropped over 550 nucleotide sequences that were highly shared and had low generation probability. In a later analysis, a clonal expansion index for each public chain was calculated from normalized within-repertoire ranks of inferred template counts. In a later analysis, generation probabilities were computed with a VDJ recombination model fitted to out-of-frame rearrangements, and the resulting probabilities were checked against IGoR. A later analysis scored TCR-TCR, TCR-HLA and TCR-CMV co-occurrence with hypergeometric tests, applying a repertoire-size bias correction to TCR pairs. To estimate false discovery rates, a later analysis permuted the HLA or CMV assignments 20 times. In a later analysis, co-occurring TCRs were grouped using DBSCAN, with TCRdist sequence similarity added in when clustering inside HLA-allele-positive subsets. Repertoires with fewer than 30,000 or more than 120,000 public chains, plus five repertoires with anomalous nucleotide sharing, were excluded from co-occurrence clustering. This immuneACCESS table, as held by TCRdb, lists in-frame sequences with V and J called but not all clones. Of the missing ones, under half trace to an unresolved V gene in checked studies; the others have no known cause. The V and J calls and clone size were taken over from that table, and D and trimming were inferred from the DNA. The sample table holds 100,000 to 150,000 clones, of which roughly 80% were seen once. Around 18% of the sample goes to the ten largest clones.

CDR1 and CDR2, per the germline V gene (reference sequence), are LNHDA and SQIVND. V is pruned by 6 bases and J by 4 bases, leaving 5 bases of the junction without a gene match. The CDR3 holds 14 amino acids from the cysteine to the phenylalanine. Left in the record is the CDR3 DNA by itself, 42 bases read in frame from the first base. The data derive from a study of cytomegalovirus exposure and HLA in healthy donors (dated by TCRdb to 2016 to 2017). For context, the study as a whole: An earlier analysis of more than 550 of the donors reported about 280 Gb of sequence data and 90 million to 120 million unique TCR beta sequences obtained from about 179 million T cells. An early release that covered more than 550 HLA-typed donors contained approximately 300 gigabases of sequencing data and tens of millions of unique TCR sequences. Among the roughly 400 genotyped donors, roughly 80% belonged to the genetic ancestry cluster associated with self-reported Caucasian donors. The aim of the study was to test whether cataloging public T cell receptors could identify signatures of past pathogen exposure. The T cell repertoires of 550 to 850 subjects were profiled by immunosequencing and related to cytomegalovirus serostatus. Along with the roughly 610-subject first cohort, a separate validation cohort of over a hundred different subjects was used. To predict cytomegalovirus infection status, the study combined high-throughput TCR immunosequencing, statistical association of individual TCRs with disease status, and machine learning. A later analysis re-analyzed previously published TCR beta repertoires from 650 to 800 donors and added high-resolution HLA genotyping to study TCR occurrence patterns. Rather than drawing on any new phenotypic data, the later analysis identified candidate immune exposures from TCR beta sequences and the way those sequences occurred across donors. An earlier analysis of about 620 of the donors applied high-throughput TCR beta sequencing to assess whether each TCR beta V gene segment acted as functional or pseudogenic. Donor age, sex, ethnicity and CMV serostatus were compiled alongside the repertoire data. In a later genetic analysis, genome-wide SNP genotypes for 398 of the 666 donors were used, and that subset was treated as a discovery cohort. All discovery cohort repertoires had been generated on a single sequencing platform. Both class I and class II loci were covered by HLA typing, at four-digit resolution. Typing coverage differed by locus: A, B, C, DRB1 and DQB1 were typed in roughly 620-630 donors, DQA1 in about 500, DPA1 in some 570, and DPB1 in 400 to 480. Four to six DR-DQ haplotypes were handled as single units for association and clustering, since linkage in the cohort was strong. Among about 400 genotyped donors of the cohort, an average of approximately 240,000 unique TCR beta nucleotide sequences was sequenced per donor, of which roughly 17% were non-productive. On the study overall, not on this receptor specifically: In both the original and validation cohorts, the classifier was reported to diagnose cytomegalovirus status with high specificity and sensitivity. A few of the identified cytomegalovirus-associated TCR beta chains were confirmed in vitro to be specific for cytomegalovirus antigens. Some IMGT-functional V segments, including TRBV6-2 and TRBV6-3, could not be distinguished by the 87-base-pair reads and were therefore excluded. The sequencing pipeline was judged likely to have produced a cluster of highly shared sequence variants as a technical artifact. Compared with the 666-donor mean, donors in an Asian-associated ancestry cluster had fewer N-insertions in productive TCRs, according to a later genetic analysis. Linkage disequilibrium might explain the correlated functional status among segregating V segments, but an unknown experimental factor could not be excluded. Roughly uniform sequencing depth across donors was assumed in presence/absence analyses, although this assumption may not hold. The cohort was sequenced for TCR beta chains only, and without alpha or paired-chain data the features that could be detected were limited. Compared with equally common non-associated chains, HLA-associated TCR beta chains in a later analysis were more clonally expanded and had lower generation probabilities. An association between a missense DCLRE1C variant and V-gene and J-gene trimming of TCR beta chains was found in a later genetic analysis and replicated in an independent cohort. HLA typing was unavailable for some donors at each locus, so association tests used only the typed subset. A total of 164 TCR beta chains were listed by the study as associated with cytomegalovirus. Broadly in line with IMGT annotations, most TCR beta V segments showed up in productive rearrangements about 90% or about 30% of the time in an earlier analysis of under 700 of the donors. Strong co-occurrence of HLA alleles, especially DR and DQ, made assigning TCR associations to individual alleles difficult. It was suggested by the authors that the approach could potentially be generalized to other disease states and immunological phenotypes. Most TCR sequences were seen in very few donors, while some public TCRs were found in many individuals. Because counts were too low, more than 15 rarely observed V segments, including chromosome 9 orphons, were excluded from the earlier analysis of several hundred of the donors. A further reported finding was that TCR beta sequences accurately predicted the HLA-A and HLA-B alleles for most subjects in the first cohort. In a later analysis, most CMV-associated TCR beta chains were found to appear HLA-restricted, with HLA associations seemingly driven largely by CMV exposure. According to a later analysis, parvovirus B19, influenza, CMV and Epstein-Barr virus appeared linked to several top co-occurrence clusters. In a later analysis, some 17,000 TCR beta sequences were associated with specific HLA alleles at a false discovery rate of 0.05. In a later analysis, the rate of TCR association differed among HLA loci, with DRB1 alleles having the most associated TCRs and HLA-C alleles having the fewest. The only immune exposure information available for the cohort was CMV serostatus.

This clonotype originated in a man younger than 35 in good health and CMV-seropositive. The chain was built from TRBV19 and TRBJ2-5; 10 junctional bases match TRBD2. Sample: PBMCs. The nucleotide sequence is given as TGTGCCAGTAGGACGTCTAGCGGGAGAGAGACCCAGTACTTC. The translation is CASRTSSGRETQYF.